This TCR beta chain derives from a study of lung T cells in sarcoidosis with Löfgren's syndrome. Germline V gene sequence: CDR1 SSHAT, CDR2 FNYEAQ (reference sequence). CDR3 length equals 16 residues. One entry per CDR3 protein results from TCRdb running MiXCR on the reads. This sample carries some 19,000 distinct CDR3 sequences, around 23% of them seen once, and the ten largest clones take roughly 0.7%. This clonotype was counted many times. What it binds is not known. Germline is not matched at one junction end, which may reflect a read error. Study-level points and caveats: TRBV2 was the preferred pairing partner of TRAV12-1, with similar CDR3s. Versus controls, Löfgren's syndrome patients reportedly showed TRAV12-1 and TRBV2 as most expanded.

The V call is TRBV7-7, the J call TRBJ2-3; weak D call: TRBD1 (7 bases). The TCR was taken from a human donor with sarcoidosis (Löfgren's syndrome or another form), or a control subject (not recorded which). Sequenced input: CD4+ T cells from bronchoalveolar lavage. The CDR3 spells CASSQQGGRGTDTQYF. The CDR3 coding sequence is TGTGCTAGCAGCCAGCAGGGGGGACGGGGCACAGATACGCAGTATTTT.